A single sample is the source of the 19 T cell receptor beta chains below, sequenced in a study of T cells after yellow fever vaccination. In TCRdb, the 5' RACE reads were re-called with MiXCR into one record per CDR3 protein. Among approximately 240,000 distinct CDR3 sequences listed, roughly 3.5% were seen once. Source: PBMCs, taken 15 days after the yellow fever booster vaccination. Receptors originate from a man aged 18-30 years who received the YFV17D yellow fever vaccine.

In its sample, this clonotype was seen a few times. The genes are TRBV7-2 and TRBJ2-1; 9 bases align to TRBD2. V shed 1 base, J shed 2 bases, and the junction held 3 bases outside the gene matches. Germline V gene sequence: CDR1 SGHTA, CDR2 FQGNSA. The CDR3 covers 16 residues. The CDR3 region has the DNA TGTGCCAGCAGCTTAGGGCGGGGGGGCCCCTACAATGAGCAGTTCTTC. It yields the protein CASSLGRGGPYNEQFF.

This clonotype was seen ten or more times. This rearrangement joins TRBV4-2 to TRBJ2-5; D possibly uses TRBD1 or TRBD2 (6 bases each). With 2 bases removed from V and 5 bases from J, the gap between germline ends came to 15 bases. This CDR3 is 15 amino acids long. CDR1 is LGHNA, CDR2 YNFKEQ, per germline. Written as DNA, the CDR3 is TGTGCCAGCAGCCAAAGTGGGGGGCGTTTGGAGACCCAGTACTTC. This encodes CASSQSGGRLETQYF.

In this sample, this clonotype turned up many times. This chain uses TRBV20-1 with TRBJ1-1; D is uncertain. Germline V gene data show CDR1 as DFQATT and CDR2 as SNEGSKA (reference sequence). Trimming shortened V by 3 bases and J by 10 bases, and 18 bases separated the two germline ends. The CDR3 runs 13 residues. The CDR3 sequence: CSASSNIGLLAFF. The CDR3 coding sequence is TGCAGTGCTAGCTCCAACATCGGTCTTCTAGCTTTCTTT.

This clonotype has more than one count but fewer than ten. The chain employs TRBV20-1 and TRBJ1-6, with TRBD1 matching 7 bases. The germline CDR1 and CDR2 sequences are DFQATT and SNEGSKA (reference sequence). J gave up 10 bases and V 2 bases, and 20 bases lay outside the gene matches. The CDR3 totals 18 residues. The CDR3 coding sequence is TGCAGTGCTAGATATCAAGGGGGCAGGGACGCGGCGAGATCACCCCTCCACTTT. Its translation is CSARYQGGRDAARSPLHF.

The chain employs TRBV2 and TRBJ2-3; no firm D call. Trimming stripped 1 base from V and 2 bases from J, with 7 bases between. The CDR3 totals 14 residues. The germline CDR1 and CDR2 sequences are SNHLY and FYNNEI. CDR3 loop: CASSEVPSTDTQYF. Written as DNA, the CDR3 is TGTGCCAGCAGTGAAGTTCCATCCACAGATACGCAGTATTTT.

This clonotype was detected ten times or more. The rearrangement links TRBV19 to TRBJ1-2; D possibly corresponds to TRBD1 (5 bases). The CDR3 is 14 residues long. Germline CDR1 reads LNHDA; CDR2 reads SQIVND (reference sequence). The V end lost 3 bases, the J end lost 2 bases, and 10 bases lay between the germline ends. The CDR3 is CASSIAGGNYGYTF. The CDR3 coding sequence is TGTGCCAGTAGTATTGCCGGGGGAAACTATGGCTACACCTTC.

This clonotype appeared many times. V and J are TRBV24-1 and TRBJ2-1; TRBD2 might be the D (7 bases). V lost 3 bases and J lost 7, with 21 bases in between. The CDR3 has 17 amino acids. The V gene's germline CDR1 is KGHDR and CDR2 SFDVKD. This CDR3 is CATSDGGVGGARNEQFF. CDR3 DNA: TGTGCCACCAGTGATGGGGGTGTAGGGGGGGCCCGGAATGAGCAGTTCTTC.

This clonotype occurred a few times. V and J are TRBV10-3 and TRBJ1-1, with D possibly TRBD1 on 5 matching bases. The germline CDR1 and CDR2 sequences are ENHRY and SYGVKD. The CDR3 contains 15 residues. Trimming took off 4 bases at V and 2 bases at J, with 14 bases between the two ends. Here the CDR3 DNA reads TGTGCCATCAGTGGGATTTTGACAGATAACACTGAAGCTTTCTTT. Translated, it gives CAISGILTDNTEAFF.

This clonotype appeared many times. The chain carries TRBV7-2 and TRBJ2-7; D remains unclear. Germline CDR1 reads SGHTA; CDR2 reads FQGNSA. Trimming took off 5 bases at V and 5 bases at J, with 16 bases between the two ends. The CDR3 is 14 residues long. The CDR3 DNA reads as TGTGCCAGCAGCAGATCGGACGGCTACGACGAGCAGTACTTC. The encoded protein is CASSRSDGYDEQYF. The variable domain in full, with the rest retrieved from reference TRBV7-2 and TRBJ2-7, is GAGVSQSPSNKVTEKGKDVELRCDPISGHTALYWYRQSLGQGLEFLIYFQGNSAPDKSGLPSDRFSAERTGGSVSTLTIQRTQQEDSAVYLCASSRSDGYDEQYFGPGTRLTVT.

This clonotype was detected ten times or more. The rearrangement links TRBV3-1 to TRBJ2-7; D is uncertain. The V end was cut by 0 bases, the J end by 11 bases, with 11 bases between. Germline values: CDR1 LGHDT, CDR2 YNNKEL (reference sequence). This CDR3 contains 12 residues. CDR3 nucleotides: TGTGCCAGCAGCCAAGATCAGGTTTGGAAGTACTTC. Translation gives CASSQDQVWKYF.

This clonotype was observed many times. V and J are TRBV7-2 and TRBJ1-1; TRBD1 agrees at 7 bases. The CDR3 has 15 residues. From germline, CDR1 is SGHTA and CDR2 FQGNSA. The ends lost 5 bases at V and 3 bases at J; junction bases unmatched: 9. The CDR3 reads CASSPTYQGDTEAFF. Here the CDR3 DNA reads TGTGCCAGCAGCCCAACATATCAGGGGGACACTGAAGCTTTCTTT.

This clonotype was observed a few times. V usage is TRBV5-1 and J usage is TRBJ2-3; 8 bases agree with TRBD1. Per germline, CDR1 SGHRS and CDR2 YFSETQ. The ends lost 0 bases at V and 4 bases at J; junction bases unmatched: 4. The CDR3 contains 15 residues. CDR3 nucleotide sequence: TGCGCCAGCAGCTTGGTAACAGGGGGAGCAGATACGCAGTATTTT. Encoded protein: CASSLVTGGADTQYF.

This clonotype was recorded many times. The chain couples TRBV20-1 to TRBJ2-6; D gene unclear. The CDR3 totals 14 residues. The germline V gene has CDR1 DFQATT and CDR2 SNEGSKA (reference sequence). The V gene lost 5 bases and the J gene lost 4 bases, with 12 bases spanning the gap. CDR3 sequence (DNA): TGCAGTGCTCACTCCGGGTCGGGGGCCAACGTCCTGACTTTC. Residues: CSAHSGSGANVLTF.

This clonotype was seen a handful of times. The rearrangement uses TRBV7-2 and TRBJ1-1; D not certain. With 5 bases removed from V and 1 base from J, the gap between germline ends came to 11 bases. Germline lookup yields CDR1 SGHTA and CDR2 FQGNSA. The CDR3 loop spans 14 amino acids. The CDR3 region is CASSQSPANTEAFF. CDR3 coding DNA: TGTGCCAGCAGCCAGTCCCCAGCGAACACTGAAGCTTTCTTT.

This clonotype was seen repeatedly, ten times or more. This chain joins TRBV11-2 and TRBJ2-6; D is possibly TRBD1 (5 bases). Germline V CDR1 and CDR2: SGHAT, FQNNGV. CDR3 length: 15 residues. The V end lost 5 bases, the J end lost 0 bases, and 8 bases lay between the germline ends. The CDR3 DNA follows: TGTGCCAGCAGCCGACAGTTCTCTGGGGCCAACGTCCTGACTTTC. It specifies CASSRQFSGANVLTF.

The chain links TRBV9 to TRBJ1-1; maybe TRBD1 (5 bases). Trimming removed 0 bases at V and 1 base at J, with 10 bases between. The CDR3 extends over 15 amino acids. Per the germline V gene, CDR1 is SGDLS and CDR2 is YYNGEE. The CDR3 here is CASSVAPGGNTEAFF. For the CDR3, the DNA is TGTGCCAGCAGCGTAGCCCCGGGGGGGAACACTGAAGCTTTCTTT.

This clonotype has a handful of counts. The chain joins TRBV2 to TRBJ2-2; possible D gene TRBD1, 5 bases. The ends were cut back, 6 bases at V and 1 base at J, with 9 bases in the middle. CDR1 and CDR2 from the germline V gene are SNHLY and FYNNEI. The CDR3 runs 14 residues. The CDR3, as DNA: TGTGCCAGCAGGGGGCAGATGAACACCGGGGAGCTGTTTTTT. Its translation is CASRGQMNTGELFF.

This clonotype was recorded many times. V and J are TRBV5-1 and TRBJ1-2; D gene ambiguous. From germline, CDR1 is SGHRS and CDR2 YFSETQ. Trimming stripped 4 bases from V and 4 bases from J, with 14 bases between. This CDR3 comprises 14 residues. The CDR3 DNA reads TGCGCCAGCAGCACTATACCAGGACCCTATGGCTACACCTTC. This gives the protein CASSTIPGPYGYTF. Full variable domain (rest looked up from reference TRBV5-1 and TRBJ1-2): KAGVTQTPRYLIKTRGQQVTLSCSPISGHRSVSWYQQTPGQGLQFLFEYFSETQRNKGNFPGRFSGRQFSNSRSEMNVSTLELGDSALYLCASSTIPGPYGYTFGSGTRLTVV.

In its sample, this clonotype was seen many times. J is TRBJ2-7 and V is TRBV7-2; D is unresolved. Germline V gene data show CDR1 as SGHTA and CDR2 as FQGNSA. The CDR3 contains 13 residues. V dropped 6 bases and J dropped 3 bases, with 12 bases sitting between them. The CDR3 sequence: CASSMAGGYEQYF. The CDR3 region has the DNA TGTGCCAGCAGTATGGCTGGTGGCTACGAGCAGTACTTC.